Detailed here is one T cell receptor beta chain. Its target is not known. This sample is drawn from a study of radiation and T cells in renal cell carcinoma. Study background: Nephrectomy followed 15 Gy stereotactic body radiation by 4 weeks.

The V gene's germline CDR1 is SGHTS and CDR2 YDEGEE. This CDR3 comprises 14 residues. With 4 bases removed from V and 5 bases from J, the gap between germline ends came to 14 bases. Using immunoSEQ multiplex PCR, the repertoire was profiled, and TCRdb retains in-frame clones only, with some absent. This sample yields tens of thousands of clones, of which 65% to 80% are seen a single time; more than 7% belongs to the top ten. Findings of the study overall: No pretreatment tumor biopsies were available for baseline clonotypes. In blood, top tumor clones expanded by 2 weeks, shrinking by 4.

Time point specified: baseline pretreatment blood. Treatment in this sample: 15 Gy SBRT to primary tumor, nephrectomy 4 weeks later. Radiation-treated patients gave blood at baseline, week 2 and week 4. This receptor was identified in a man aged 60 to 75 with renal cell carcinoma. Source: blood, taken from a patient whose treatment included radiotherapy and nephrectomy. The chain joins TRBV5-8 to TRBJ2-3; D is unresolved. CDR3 in amino acids: CASSQRTVLDTQYF. The CDR3 bases are TGTGCCAGCAGCCAAAGAACGGTACTAGATACGCAGTATTTT. The full variable domain, in which reference TRBV5-8 and TRBJ2-3 provide the parts outside the CDR3, is EAGVTQSPTHLIKTRGQQATLRCSPISGHTSVYWYQQALGLGLQFLLWYDEGEERNRGNFPPRFSGRQFPNYSSELNVNALELEDSALYLCASSQRTVLDTQYFGPGTRLTVL.